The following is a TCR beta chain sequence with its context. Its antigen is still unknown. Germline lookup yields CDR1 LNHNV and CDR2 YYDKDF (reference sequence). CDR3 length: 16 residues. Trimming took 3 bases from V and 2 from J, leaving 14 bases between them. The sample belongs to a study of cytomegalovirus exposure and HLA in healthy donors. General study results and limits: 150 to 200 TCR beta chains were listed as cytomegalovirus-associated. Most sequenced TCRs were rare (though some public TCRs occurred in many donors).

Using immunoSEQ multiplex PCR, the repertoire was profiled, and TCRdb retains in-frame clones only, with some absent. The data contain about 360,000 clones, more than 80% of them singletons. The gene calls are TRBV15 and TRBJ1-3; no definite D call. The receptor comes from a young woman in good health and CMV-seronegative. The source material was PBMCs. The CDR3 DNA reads TGTGCCACCAGCAGGTTGGCCAAAAGTCCTGGAAACACCATATATTTT. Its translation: CATSRLAKSPGNTIYF.